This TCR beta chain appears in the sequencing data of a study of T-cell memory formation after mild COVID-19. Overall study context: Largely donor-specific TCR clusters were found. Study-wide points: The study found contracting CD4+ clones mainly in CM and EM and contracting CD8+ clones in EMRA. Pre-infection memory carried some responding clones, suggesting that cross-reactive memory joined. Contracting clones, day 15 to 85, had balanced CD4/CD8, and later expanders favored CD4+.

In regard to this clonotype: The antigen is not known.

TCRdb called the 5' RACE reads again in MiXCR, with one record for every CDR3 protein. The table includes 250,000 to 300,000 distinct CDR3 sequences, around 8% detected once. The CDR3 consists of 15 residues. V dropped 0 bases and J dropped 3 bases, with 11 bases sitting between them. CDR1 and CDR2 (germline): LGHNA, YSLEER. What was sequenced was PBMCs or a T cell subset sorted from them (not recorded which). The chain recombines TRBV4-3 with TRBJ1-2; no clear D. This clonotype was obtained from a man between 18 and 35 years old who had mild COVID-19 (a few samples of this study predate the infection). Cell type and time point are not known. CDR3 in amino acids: CASSQDSYPDYGYTF. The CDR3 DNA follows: TGCGCCAGCAGCCAAGATTCGTACCCGGACTATGGCTACACCTTC.